The clone carrying this T cell receptor beta chain occurred many times. What it binds is not known. The sample comes from a study of Graves' ophthalmopathy and Graves' hyperthyroidism. General observations from the study: Most thyroid clonotypes expanded beyond 0.001 frequency were also found in blood. Ophthalmopathy and stable hyperthyroidism were discriminated by a 13-signature model, with approximately 89% sensitivity and approximately 81% specificity.

RNA transcripts served as template for amplifying TCR beta CDR3 sequences. First-round RT-PCR with HTBI primers preceded a second-round multiplex PCR. Each CDR3 protein gets one entry after TCRdb re-called the multiplex PCR reads with MiXCR. The sample comprises a few hundred thousand distinct CDR3 sequences, 17% of which are singletons, and roughly 2.3% rests with the top ten. Hyperthyroidism cases were recent diagnoses of under 2 months' duration in people aged 18 to 65. Diagnosis relied on clinical symptoms, serum thyroxine, TRAb, thyroid ultrasound and orbital computed tomography. The germline V gene encodes CDR1 LGHNA and CDR2 YNFKEQ. CDR3 length equals 17 residues. V lost 0 bases, J lost 0 bases, and 11 bases lay in between.

The receptor's source is an adult woman with stable Graves' hyperthyroidism. The J gene is TRBJ2-2, the V gene TRBV4-2; no firm D call. What was sequenced was peripheral blood. The chain's CDR3 is CASSQELVRPNTGELFF. DNA for the CDR3: TGTGCCAGCAGCCAAGAATTGGTCCGGCCGAACACCGGGGAGCTGTTTTTT.